Here is one TCR beta chain with its context. The antigen is unknown. This sample was included in a study of shared clonotypes between healthy human individuals. Study outcomes and limitations: A handful of donors showed sharing of approximately 5% of naive CD4 clonotypes. Among donors, clonotype sharing was expected to be affected by sequencing depth.

Generated by immunoSEQ multiplex PCR, the TCRdb table keeps only in-frame clones and is missing some. Of around 2.3 million clones listed, about 94% were seen once; the top ten hold roughly 0.13%. There are 15 residues in the CDR3. Per the germline V gene, CDR1 is MNHEY and CDR2 is SMNVEV (reference sequence). The V and J ends lost 6 bases and 4 bases, in that order; junction bases with no gene match: 12. Donors had no recently reported acute infections or vaccinations and were HIV-negative. The receptor comes from a man between 18 and 29 years old in good health. This chain uses TRBV27 with TRBJ2-7; 7 bases agree with TRBD1. Input material: naive CD4+ T cells sorted from blood. The subset: CD45RA+ positively selected. The CDR3: CASSPYVDRVYEQYF. CDR3 nucleotides: TGTGCCAGCAGCCCTTACGTCGACAGGGTGTACGAGCAGTACTTC.